This T cell receptor beta chain originates from a study of regulatory T cells in long-lasting Graves disease. Study-wide results and caveats: Reduced TCR diversity was observed in persistent Graves' patients versus newly diagnosed patients.

Germline CDR1 reads SGHTA; CDR2 reads FQGNSA. V dropped 7 bases and J dropped 10 bases, with 28 bases sitting between them. The CDR3 sequence is 16 residues long. The authors built TCR beta libraries using iRepertoire HTBI primers and Arm-PCR of CDR3 regions. TCRdb ran MiXCR on the multiplex PCR reads and lists one entry per CDR3 protein. The top ten clones hold around 19% of a sample with about 620,000 distinct CDR3 sequences, 16% of them seen once. The time point: newly diagnosed GD, antithyroid drugs for less than 3 months. After RNA was extracted from PBMCs, the TCR library was made from it. EDTA tubes collected 9 to 9.5 milliliters of peripheral blood. Ten or more counts support this clonotype. Its antigen remains unidentified. In addition, the sample was reused for a study of T cells in Graves' hyperthyroidism and ophthalmopathy. This second report adds: TCR CDR3 regions were first amplified by RT-PCR with HTBI primers.

This material consisted of peripheral blood mononuclear cells (PBMCs), taken at new diagnosis, from a patient treated with antithyroid drugs. This TCR was sampled from a woman in her thirties with Graves disease. This sequence joins TRBV7-2 and TRBJ1-1; a weak D match, TRBD1 (5 bases). CDR3 nucleotide sequence: TGTGCCAGCACCCTAGTTCCAGCGGGGGTAGGGCTGGGAGCTTTCTTT. Translation: CASTLVPAGVGLGAFF. Filled out from reference TRBV7-2 and TRBJ1-1, the complete variable domain reads GAGVSQSPSNKVTEKGKDVELRCDPISGHTALYWYRQSLGQGLEFLIYFQGNSAPDKSGLPSDRFSAERTGGSVSTLTIQRTQQEDSAVYLCASTLVPAGVGLGAFFGQGTRLTVV.